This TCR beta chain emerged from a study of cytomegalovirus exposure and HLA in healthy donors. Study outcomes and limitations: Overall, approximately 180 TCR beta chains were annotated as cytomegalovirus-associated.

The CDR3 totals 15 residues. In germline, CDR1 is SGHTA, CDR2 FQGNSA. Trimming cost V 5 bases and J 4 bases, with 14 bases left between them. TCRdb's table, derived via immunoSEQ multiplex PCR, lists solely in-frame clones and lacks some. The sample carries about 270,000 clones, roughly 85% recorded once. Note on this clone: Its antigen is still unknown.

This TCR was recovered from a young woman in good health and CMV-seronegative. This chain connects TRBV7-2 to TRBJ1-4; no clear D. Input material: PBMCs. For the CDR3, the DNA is TGTGCCAGCAGCCCGTACACCTCGAATAATGAAAAACTGTTTTTT. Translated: CASSPYTSNNEKLFF.